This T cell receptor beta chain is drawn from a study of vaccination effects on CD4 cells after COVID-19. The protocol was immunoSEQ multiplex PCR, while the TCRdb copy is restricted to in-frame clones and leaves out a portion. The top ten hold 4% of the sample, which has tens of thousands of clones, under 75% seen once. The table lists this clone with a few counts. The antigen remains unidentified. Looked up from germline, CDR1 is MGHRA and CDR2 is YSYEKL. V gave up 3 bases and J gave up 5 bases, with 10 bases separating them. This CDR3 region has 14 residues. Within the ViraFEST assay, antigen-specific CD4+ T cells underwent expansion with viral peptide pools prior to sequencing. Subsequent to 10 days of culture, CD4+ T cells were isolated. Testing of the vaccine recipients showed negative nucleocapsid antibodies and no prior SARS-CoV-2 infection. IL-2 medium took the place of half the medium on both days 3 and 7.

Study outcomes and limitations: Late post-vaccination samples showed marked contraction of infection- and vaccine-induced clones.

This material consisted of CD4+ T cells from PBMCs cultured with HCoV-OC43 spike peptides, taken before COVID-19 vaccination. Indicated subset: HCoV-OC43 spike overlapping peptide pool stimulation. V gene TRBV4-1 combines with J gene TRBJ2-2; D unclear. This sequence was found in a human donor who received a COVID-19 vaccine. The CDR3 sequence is CASSHTVETGELFF. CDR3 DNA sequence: TGCGCCAGCAGCCACACAGTTGAGACCGGGGAGCTGTTTTTT.